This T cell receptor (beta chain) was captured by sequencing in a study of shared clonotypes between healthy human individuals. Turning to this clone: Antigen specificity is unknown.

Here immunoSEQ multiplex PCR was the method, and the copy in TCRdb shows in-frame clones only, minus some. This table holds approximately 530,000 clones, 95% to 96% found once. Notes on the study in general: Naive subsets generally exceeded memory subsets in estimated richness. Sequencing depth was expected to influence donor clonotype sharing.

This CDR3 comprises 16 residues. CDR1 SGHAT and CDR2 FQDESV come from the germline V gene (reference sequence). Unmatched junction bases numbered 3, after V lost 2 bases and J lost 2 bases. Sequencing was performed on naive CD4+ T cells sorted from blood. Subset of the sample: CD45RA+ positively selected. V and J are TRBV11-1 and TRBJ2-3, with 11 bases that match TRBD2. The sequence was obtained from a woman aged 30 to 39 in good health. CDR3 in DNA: TGTGCCAGCAGCTTATCACTAGCGGGAGCCACAGATACGCAGTATTTT. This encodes CASSLSLAGATDTQYF.